The rows below give T cell receptor beta chains drawn from one sample of a study of cytomegalovirus exposure and HLA in healthy donors. Measured with immunoSEQ multiplex PCR; TCRdb has only the in-frame clones, and not every one. The profile shows some 100,000 clones, less than 70% of them singletons. The material sequenced was PBMCs. These receptors all come from a woman in her seventies in good health and CMV-seropositive. Each CDR3 is given with its conserved first and last residue.

j_call: TRBJ2-7; v_call: TRBV6-9; cdr3_aa: CASSYPPREREQYF
j_call: TRBJ1-5; v_call: TRBV30; cdr3_aa: CAWSVQTGGNQPQHF
j_call: TRBJ1-2; v_call: TRBV29-1; cdr3_aa: CSVRSASGANYGYTF
j_call: TRBJ2-5; v_call: TRBV5-1; cdr3_aa: CASSLGGTSGQETQYF
j_call: TRBJ1-4; v_call: TRBV19; cdr3_aa: CASTLIDRANEKLFF
j_call: TRBJ2-2; v_call: TRBV27; cdr3_aa: CASSLLGGGAGELFF
j_call: TRBJ1-6; v_call: TRBV30; cdr3_aa: CAWIRTGGVSPLHF
j_call: TRBJ1-2; v_call: TRBV10-2; cdr3_aa: CATSRQGASFEGYTF
j_call: TRBJ2-5; v_call: TRBV7-2; cdr3_aa: CASSFVGGTGEETQYF
j_call: TRBJ2-6; v_call: TRBV19; cdr3_aa: CASSIGQGAAGANVLTF
j_call: TRBJ1-1; v_call: TRBV7-9; cdr3_aa: CASSPPAAGNTEAFF
j_call: TRBJ2-7; v_call: TRBV4-2; cdr3_aa: CASSQARLPYEQYF
j_call: TRBJ2-1; v_call: TRBV6-6; cdr3_aa: CASSYGTSSHNEQFF
j_call: TRBJ2-7; v_call: TRBV6-4; cdr3_aa: CASSDWRDRGYYEQYF
j_call: TRBJ2-3; v_call: TRBV4-3; cdr3_aa: CASSQGLAGGTDTQYF